Ten or more counts support the clone carrying this T cell receptor (beta chain). As yet, its antigen is unknown. A 10-nucleotide random UMI tagged transcripts in template-switch 5'RACE cDNA synthesis. TCRdb analysed the 5' RACE reads with MiXCR anew, one entry per CDR3 protein. The table has tens of thousands of distinct CDR3 sequences, roughly 4% seen once. The length of the CDR3 is 13 residues. Germline CDR1 and CDR2: KGHDR and SFDVKD. The V gene lost 9 bases and the J gene lost 4 bases, with 12 bases spanning the gap. PBMCs stored at -80 C, 2 million in total, were the source of the unsorted libraries. The data originate from a study of neurological immune-mediated disorders. Study findings and constraints: TCR-beta repertoires seemed private in all groups, with no expanded CDR3 amino acid sequences shared. With the multiple sclerosis repertoire cluster, none of the clinical or MRI features showed an association.

This TCR was recovered from a middle-aged man with multiple sclerosis. Sample: PBMCs. The chain has TRBV24-1 and TRBJ1-5; D uncertain. This chain's CDR3 is CATQDGRNQPQHF. In nucleotides, the CDR3 is TGTGCCACCCAGGACGGGAGGAATCAGCCCCAGCATTTT.